The sequence of this T cell receptor beta chain was determined in a study of control samples from healthy donors and cancer patients. Here immunoSEQ multiplex PCR was the method, and the copy in TCRdb shows in-frame clones only, minus some. The sample shows almost 90,000 clones, more than 70% of them seen only once. What was sequenced was blood. This TCR was sampled from a woman in her thirties or forties in good health.

In DNA form, the CDR3 reads TGTGCCACCAGCAGAGGGGGGCCCTACGAGCAGTACTTC. Its protein product is CATSRGGPYEQYF. The V call is TRBV15, the J call TRBJ2-7; D might be TRBD1 (6 bases). Deletions cut 1 base from V and 2 bases from J, with 6 bases between. This CDR3 region has 13 residues. Germline V gene data show CDR1 as LNHNV and CDR2 as YYDKDF (reference sequence).